The subject of this entry is one T cell receptor beta chain. Antigen unknown. The sample belongs to a study of T cell responses to AZD1222 COVID-19 vaccine. Overall study findings and caveats: Clonal diversity was possibly underestimated, and the donors were mostly white British, with more females. Elevations in Spike-specific TCR breadth and depth followed administration of two AZD1222 doses.

Produced via immunoSEQ multiplex PCR; TCRdb's table is partial and in-frame only. The sample includes about 120,000 clones, approximately 90% of them seen just once. Per the germline V gene, CDR1 is MNHNS and CDR2 is SASEGT. The CDR3 is 15 residues long. Trimming left V 2 bases short and J 1 base short, with 9 bases between. This sequence was found in an adult in good health. The chain combines TRBV6-1 with TRBJ2-1; D possibly corresponds to TRBD1 (7 bases). This specimen was peripheral blood, taken on day 0 of AZD1222 vaccination. The CDR3, as DNA: TGTGCCAGCAGTGAACAGGGGGGATCCTACAATGAGCAGTTCTTC. This codes for CASSEQGGSYNEQFF.